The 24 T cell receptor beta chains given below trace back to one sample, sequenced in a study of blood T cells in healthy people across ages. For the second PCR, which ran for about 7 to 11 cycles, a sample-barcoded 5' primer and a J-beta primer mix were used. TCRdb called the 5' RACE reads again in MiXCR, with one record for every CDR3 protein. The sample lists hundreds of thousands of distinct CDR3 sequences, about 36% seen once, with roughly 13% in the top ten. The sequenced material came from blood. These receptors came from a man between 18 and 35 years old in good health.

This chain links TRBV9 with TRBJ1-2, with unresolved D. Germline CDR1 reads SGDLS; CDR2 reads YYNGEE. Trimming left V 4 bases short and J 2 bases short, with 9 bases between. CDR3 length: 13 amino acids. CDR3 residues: CASSPPTNYGYTF. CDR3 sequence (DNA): TGTGCCAGCAGCCCCCCAACCAACTATGGCTACACCTTC.

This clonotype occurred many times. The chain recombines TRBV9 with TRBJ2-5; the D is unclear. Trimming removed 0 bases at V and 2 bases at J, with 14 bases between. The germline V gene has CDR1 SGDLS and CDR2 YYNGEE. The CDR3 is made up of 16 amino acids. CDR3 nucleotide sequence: TGTGCCAGCAGCGTAGCTCCGGGCCGATCTCAAGAGACCCAGTACTTC. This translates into CASSVAPGRSQETQYF.

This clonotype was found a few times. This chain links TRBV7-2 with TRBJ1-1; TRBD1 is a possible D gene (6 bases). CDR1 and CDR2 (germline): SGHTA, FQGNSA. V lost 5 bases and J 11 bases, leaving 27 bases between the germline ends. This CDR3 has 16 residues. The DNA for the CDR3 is TGTGCCAGCAGCGACACCCCCTCGGACAGCCTCCGTCGGGCTTTCTTT. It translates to CASSDTPSDSLRRAFF.

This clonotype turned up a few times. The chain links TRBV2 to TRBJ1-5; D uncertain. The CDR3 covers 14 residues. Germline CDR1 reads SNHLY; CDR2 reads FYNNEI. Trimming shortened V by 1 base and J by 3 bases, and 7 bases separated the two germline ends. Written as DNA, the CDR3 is TGTGCCAGCAGTGAAGGACACGCCAATCAGCCCCAGCATTTT. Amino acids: CASSEGHANQPQHF.

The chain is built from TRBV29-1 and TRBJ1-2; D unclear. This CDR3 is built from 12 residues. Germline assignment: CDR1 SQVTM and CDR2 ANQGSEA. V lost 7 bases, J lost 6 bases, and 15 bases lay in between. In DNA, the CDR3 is TGCAGCGGAAGTGGATCCGGTGATGGCTACACCTTC. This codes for CSGSGSGDGYTF.

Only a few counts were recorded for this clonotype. This chain's CDR3 is CASSRTGLGSPLHF. DNA for the CDR3: TGTGCCAGCAGTCGGACGGGTTTAGGGTCACCCCTCCACTTT. V and J are TRBV6-6 and TRBJ1-6; D call uncertain. V lost 5 bases and J lost 10, with 15 bases in between. The CDR3 length is 14 residues. Germline assignment: CDR1 MNHNY and CDR2 SVGAGI (reference sequence).

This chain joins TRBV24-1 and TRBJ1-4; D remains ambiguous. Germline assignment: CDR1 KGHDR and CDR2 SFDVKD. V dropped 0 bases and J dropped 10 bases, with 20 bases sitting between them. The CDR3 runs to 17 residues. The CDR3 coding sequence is TGTGCCACCAGTGATTTGCAGTCCGCGGAGGTCAAGGGAAAACTGTTTTTT. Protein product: CATSDLQSAEVKGKLFF.

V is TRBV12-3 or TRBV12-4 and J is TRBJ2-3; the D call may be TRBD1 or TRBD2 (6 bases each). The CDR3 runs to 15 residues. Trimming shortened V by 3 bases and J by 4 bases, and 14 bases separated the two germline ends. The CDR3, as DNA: TGTGCCAGCAGTTTCTGGGGGGCTAGATCAGATACGCAGTATTTT. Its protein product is CASSFWGARSDTQYF.

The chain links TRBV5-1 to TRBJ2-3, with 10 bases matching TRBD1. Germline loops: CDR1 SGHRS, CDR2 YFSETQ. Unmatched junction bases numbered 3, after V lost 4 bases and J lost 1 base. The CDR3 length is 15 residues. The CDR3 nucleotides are TGCGCCAGCAGCGCGACAGGGGGCCGCACAGATACGCAGTATTTT. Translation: CASSATGGRTDTQYF.

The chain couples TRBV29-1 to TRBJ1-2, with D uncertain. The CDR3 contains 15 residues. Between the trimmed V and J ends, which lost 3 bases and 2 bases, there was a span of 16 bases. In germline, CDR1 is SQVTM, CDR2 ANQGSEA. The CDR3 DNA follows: TGCAGCGTTGAGTTCGTAGGGAATCAGAACTATGGCTACACCTTC. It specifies CSVEFVGNQNYGYTF.

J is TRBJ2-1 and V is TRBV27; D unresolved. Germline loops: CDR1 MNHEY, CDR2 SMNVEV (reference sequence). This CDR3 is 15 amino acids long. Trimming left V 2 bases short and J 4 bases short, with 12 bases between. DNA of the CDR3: TGTGCCAGCAGTTTACTTAAGCCTCTATACAATGAGCAGTTCTTC. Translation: CASSLLKPLYNEQFF.

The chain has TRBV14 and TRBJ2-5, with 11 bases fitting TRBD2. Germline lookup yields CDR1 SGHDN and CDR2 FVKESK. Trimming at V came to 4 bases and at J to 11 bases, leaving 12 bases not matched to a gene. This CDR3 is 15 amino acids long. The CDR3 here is CASSLLAGERNEQYF. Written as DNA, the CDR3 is TGTGCCAGCAGCCTACTAGCGGGGGAACGCAATGAGCAGTACTTC.

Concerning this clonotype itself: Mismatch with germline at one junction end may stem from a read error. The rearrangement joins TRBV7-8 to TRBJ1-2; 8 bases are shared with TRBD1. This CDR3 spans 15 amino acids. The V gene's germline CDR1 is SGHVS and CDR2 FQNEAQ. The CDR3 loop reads CASSLGAGGIYGCTF. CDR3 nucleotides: TGTGCCAGCAGCTTAGGGGCAGGGGGCATCTATGGCTGCACCTTC.

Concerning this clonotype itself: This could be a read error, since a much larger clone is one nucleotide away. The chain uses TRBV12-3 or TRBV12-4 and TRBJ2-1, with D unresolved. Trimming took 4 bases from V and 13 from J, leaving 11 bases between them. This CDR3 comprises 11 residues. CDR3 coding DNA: TGTGCCAGCAGTTGGAGAGAGACCCAGTTCTTC. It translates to CASSWRETQFF.

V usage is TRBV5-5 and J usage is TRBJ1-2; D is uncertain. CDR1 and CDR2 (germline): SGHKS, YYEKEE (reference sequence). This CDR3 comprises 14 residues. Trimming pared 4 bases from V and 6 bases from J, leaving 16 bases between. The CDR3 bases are TGTGCCAGCAGCGTCGGACTCCCTCGGGATGGCTACACCTTC. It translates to CASSVGLPRDGYTF.

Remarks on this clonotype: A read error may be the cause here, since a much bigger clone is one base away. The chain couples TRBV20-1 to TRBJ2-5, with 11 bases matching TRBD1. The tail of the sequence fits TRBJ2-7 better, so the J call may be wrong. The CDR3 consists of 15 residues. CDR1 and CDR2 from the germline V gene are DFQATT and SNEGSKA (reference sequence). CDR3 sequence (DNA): TGCAGTGCAAAACCCTGGGACAGGGGGTCCTGCGAGCAGTACTTC. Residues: CSAKPWDRGSCEQYF.

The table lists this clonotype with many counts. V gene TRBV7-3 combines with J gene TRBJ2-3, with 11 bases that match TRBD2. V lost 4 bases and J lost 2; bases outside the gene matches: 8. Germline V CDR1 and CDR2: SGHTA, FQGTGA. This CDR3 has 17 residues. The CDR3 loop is CASSSTGTSGLTDTQYF. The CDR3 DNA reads TGTGCCAGCAGCTCGACCGGGACTAGCGGCCTCACAGATACGCAGTATTTT.

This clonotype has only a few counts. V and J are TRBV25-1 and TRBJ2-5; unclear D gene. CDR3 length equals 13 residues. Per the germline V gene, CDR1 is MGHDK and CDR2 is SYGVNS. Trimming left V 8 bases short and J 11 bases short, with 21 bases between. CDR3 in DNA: TGTGCCAGCCTCCGTGGTAACTACAATGAGCAGTACTTC. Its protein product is CASLRGNYNEQYF. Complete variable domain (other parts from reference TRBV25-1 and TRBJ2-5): EADIYQTPRYLVIGTGKKITLECSQTMGHDKMYWYQQDPGMELHLIHYSYGVNSTEKGDLSSESTVSRIRTEHFPLTLESARPSHTSQYLCASLRGNYNEQYFGPGTRLLVL.

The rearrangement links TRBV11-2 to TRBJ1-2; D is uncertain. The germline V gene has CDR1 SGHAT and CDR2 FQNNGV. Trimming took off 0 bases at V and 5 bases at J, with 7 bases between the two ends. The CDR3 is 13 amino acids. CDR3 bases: TGTGCCAGCAGCTTAGAGGCAGCATATGGCTACACCTTC. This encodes CASSLEAAYGYTF.

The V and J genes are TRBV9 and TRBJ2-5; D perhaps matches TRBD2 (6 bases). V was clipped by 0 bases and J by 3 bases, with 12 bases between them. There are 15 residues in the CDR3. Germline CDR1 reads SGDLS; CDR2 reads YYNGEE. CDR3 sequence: CASSVGAGTEETQYF. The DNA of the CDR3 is TGTGCCAGCAGCGTAGGGGCGGGGACCGAAGAGACCCAGTACTTC.

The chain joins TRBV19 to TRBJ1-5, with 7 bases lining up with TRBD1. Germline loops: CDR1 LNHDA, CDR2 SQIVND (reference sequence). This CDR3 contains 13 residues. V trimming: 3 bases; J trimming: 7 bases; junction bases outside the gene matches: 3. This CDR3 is CASSITGEQPQHF. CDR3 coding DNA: TGTGCCAGTAGTATTACAGGGGAACAGCCCCAGCATTTT.

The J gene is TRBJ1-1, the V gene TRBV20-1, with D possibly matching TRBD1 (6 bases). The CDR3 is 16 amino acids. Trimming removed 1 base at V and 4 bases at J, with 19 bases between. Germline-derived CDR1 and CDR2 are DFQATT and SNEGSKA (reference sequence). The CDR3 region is CSARVAEFKGGTEAFF. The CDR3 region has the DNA TGCAGTGCTAGAGTCGCGGAATTTAAGGGGGGCACTGAAGCTTTCTTT.

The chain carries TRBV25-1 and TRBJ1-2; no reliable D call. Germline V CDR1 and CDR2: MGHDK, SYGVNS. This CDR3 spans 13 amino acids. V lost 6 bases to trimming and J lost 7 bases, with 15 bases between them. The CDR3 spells CASSLAGNSGYTF. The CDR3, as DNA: TGTGCCAGCAGCCTTGCGGGTAACAGTGGCTACACCTTC.

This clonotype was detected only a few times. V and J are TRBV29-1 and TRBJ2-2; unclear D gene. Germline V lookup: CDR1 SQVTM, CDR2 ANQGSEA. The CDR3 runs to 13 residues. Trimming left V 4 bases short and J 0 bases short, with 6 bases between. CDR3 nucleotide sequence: TGCAGCGTTGTCAGCCCGAACACCGGGGAGCTGTTTTTT. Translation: CSVVSPNTGELFF.